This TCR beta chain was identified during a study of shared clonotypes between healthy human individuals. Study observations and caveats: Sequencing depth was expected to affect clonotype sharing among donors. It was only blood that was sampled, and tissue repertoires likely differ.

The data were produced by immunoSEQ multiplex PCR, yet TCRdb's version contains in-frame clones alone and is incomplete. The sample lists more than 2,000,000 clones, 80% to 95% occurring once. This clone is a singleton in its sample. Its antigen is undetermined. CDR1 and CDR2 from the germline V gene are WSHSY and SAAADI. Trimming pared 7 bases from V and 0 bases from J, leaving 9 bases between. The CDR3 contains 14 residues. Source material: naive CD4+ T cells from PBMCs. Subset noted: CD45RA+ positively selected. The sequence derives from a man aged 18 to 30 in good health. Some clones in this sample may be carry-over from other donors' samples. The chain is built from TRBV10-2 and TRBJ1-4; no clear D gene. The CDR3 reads CASNSRATNEKLFF. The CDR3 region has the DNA TGCGCCAGCAATTCACGAGCAACTAATGAAAAACTGTTTTTT.